A selection of T cell receptor beta chains follows, all from one sample in a study of blood T cell repertoires in COVID-19. The assay was immunoSEQ multiplex PCR, and TCRdb's table has in-frame clones only and misses some. The sample has some 200,000 clones, about 79% seen once. Sequencing used peripheral blood. The receptor source for this set is a human donor in a cohort sampled during active COVID-19. Each CDR3 is given with its conserved first and last residue.

>TRBV18
CASSPRLAANTGELFF
>TRBV5-1
CASSLLVSSEQFF
>TRBV21-1
CASSNLEGARASGSKPPYEQYF
>TRBV7-2
CASINRGQSYNEQFF
>TRBV11-2
CASSSGTGGRETQYF
>TRBV7-8
CASSSRPGVYEQYF
>TRBV28
CASSSRRTGLNTEAFF
>TRBV6-6
CASSYSDRGYEQYF
>TRBV14
CASSQTGETNEKLFF
>TRBV5-5
CASSPTGGETQYF
>TRBV3-1/TRBV3-2
CASSHRAYEQYF
>TRBV3-1/TRBV3-2
CASSQDLGQGGDEQYF
>TRBV5-1
CASSTQGLETQYF
>TRBV20-1
CSASRPGLAGIKQFF
>TRBV12-3/TRBV12-4
CASSWTGEEQFF
>TRBV6-1
CASRRLTDTQYF
>TRBV28
CASSLISGEAFF
>TRBV10-3
CAISGQAYEQYF
>TRBV5-1
CASSLQGNGELFF
>TRBV28
CASSSASGSASYEQYF
>TRBV11-2
CASSPGRQLYSEQYF
>TRBV27
CASSLSRGTQETQYF
>TRBV7-9
CASSGQPQDTQYF
>TRBV6-1
CASSANPTGTGYSDTQYF
>TRBV28
CASSQQLGPYEQYF
>TRBV7-2
CASSTDRGGYEQYF
>TRBV5-1
CASSRTGKETQYF
>TRBV2
CASRATQGRGTQYF
>TRBV3-1/TRBV3-2
CASSPNTGELFF
>TRBV21-1
CASIPLGGTGGCEKLFF
>TRBV19
CASSMEGRFNSPLHF
>TRBV18
CASSPPASSGAYEQYF
>TRBV18
CASSFGRESHEQYF
>TRBV27
CASSLFAGGEQFF
>TRBV5-1
CASSARGETNYGYTF
>TRBV7-2
CASSALQGRAGEAFF
>TRBV24-1
CATSDGPASGNTIYF
>TRBV18
CASSLSLSTGEANEKLFF
>TRBV19
CASSIWDNNEQFF
>TRBV19
CATSSTGGYEQYF
>TRBV29-1
CSVAADSNYGYTF
>TRBV14
CASSLFSSGANVLTF
>TRBV28
CASSLNPGGTSTDTQYF
>TRBV5-1
CASRVGARNSPLHF
>TRBV28
CASRPLGAGYEQYF
>TRBV10-2
CASSEFQGSGTDTQYF
>TRBV5-4
CASSLSVGNTIYF